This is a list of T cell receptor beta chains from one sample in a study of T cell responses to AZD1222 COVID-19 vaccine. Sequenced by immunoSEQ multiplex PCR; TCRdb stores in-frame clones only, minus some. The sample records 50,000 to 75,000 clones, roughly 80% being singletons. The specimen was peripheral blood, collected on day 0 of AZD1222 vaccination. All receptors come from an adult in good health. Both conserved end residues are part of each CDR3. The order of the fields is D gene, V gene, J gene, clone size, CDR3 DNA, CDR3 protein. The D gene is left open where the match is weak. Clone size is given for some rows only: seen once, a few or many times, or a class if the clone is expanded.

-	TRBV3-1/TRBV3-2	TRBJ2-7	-	TGTGCCAGCAGCCAAGAGGGGGTTGGCGAGCAGTACTTC	CASSQEGVGEQYF
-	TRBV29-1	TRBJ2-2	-	TGCACCGTTACCGGGGTTGACACCGGGGAGCTGTTTTTT	CTVTGVDTGELFF
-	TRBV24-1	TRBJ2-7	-	TGTGCCACCAGTGATGCGTCACTCGGCCCCCAATCCTACGAGCAGTACTTC	CATSDASLGPQSYEQYF
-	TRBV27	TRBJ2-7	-	TGTGCCAGCAGTTATGCGGGGATCTCCTACGAGCAGTACTTC	CASSYAGISYEQYF
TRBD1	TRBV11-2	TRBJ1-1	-	TGTGCCAGCAGCTCCTTACAGGGGAGGAACACTGAAGCTTTCTTT	CASSSLQGRNTEAFF
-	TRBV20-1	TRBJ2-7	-	TGCAGTGCTGGTGACTACTCCCCTTCCTACGAGCAGTACTTC	CSAGDYSPSYEQYF
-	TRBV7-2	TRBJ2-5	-	TGTGCCAGCAGATGGGGATGGGGGGCGCAGGAGACCCAGTACTTC	CASRWGWGAQETQYF
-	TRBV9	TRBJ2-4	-	TGTGCCAGCAGCGTAGGAGGGGAGGACATTCAGTACTTC	CASSVGGEDIQYF
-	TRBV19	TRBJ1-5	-	TGTGCCAGTACATTGAAGGGGCAGCGAAGCTATAGCAATCAGCCCCAGCATTTT	CASTLKGQRSYSNQPQHF
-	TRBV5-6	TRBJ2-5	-	TGTGCCAGCAGCGTCCAAGAGACCCAGTACTTC	CASSVQETQYF
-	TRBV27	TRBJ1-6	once	TGTGCCAGCACGCCCGCAGGGAATTCACCCCTCCACTTT	CASTPAGNSPLHF
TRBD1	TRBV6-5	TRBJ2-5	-	TGTGCCAGCAGTTACGGGACAGGGCAAGAGACCCAGTACTTC	CASSYGTGQETQYF
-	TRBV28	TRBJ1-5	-	TGTGCCAGCAGTTTAGAACCGGGCGGGAATCAGCCCCAGCATTTT	CASSLEPGGNQPQHF
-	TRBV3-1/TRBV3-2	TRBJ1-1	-	TGTGCCAGCAGTTATACAGGCTCGAACACTGAAGCTTTCTTT	CASSYTGSNTEAFF
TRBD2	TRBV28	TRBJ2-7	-	TGTGCCAGCAGCCCCCCCCTAGCGGGGCTCTCCTACGAGCAGTACTTC	CASSPPLAGLSYEQYF
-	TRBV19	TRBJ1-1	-	TGTGCCAGCTCACAGGGCGAGAACACTGAAGCTTTCTTT	CASSQGENTEAFF
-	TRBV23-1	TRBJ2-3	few	TGCGCCAGCAGTCACCAGTCCACAGATACGCAGTATTTT	CASSHQSTDTQYF
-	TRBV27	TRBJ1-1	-	TGTGCCAGCAGCCCCCGGGGGAGAACCACTGAAGCTTTCTTT	CASSPRGRTTEAFF
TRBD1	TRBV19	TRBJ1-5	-	TGTGCCAGTACCGGGACAGGGGACAATCAGCCCCAGCATTTT	CASTGTGDNQPQHF
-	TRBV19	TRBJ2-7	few	TGTGCCACGCGAGAGGGCTACGAGCAGTACTTC	CATREGYEQYF